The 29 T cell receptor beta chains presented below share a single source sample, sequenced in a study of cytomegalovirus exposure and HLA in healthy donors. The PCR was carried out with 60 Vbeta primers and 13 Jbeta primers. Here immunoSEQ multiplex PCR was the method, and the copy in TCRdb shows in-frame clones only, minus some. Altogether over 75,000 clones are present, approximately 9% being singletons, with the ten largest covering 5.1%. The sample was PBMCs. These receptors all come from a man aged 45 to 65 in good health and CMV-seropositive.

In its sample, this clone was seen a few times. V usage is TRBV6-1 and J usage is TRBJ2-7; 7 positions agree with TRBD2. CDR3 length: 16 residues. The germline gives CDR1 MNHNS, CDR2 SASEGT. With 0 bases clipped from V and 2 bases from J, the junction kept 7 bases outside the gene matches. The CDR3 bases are TGTGCCAGCAGTGAAGCGGGGGGGGTTTTTCCCTACGAGCAGTACTTC. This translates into CASSEAGGVFPYEQYF.

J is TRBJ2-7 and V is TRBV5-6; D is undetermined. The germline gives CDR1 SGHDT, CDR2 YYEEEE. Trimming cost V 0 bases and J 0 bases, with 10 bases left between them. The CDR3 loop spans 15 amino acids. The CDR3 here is CASSLGSISSYEQYF. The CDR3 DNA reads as TGTGCCAGCAGCTTGGGTAGTATTAGCTCCTACGAGCAGTACTTC.

The CDR3 reads CASSDLDRGDYEQYF. CDR3 coding DNA: TGTGCCAGCAGTGACCTGGACAGGGGGGACTACGAGCAGTACTTC. V gene TRBV25-1 combines with J gene TRBJ2-7; 10 bases match TRBD1. V was clipped by 3 bases and J by 3 bases; unmatched bases: 5. The CDR3 is 15 amino acids. Germline loops: CDR1 MGHDK, CDR2 SYGVNS.

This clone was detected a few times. For the CDR3, the DNA is TGTGCCAGCAGCTTACCAGGGGCGAGGGAGACCCAGTACTTC. This gives the protein CASSLPGARETQYF. The chain uses TRBV5-6 and TRBJ2-5; tentative D call: TRBD1 (6 bases). Germline V gene lookup returns CDR1 SGHDT and CDR2 YYEEEE. V was clipped by 2 bases and J by 5 bases, with 13 bases between them. The CDR3 has 14 amino acids. Looking up the rest from reference TRBV5-6 and TRBJ2-5 gives the full variable domain: DAGVTQSPTHLIKTRGQQVTLRCSPKSGHDTVSWYQQALGQGPQFIFQYYEEEERQRGNFPDRFSGHQFPNYSSELNVNALLLGDSALYLCASSLPGARETQYFGPGTRLLVL.

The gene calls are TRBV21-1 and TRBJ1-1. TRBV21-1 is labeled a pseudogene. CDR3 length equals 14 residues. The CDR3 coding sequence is TGTGCCAGCAGCAAAAGCGTTCCGAACACTGAAGCTTTCTTT. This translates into CASSKSVPNTEAFF.

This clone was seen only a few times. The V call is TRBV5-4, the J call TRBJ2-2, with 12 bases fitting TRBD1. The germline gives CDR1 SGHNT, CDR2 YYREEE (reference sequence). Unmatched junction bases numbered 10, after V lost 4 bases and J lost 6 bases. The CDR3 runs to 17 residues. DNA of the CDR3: TGTGCCAGCAGCCAAACCGGGACAGGGGGCAAATCCGGGGAGCTGTTTTTT. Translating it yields CASSQTGTGGKSGELFF.

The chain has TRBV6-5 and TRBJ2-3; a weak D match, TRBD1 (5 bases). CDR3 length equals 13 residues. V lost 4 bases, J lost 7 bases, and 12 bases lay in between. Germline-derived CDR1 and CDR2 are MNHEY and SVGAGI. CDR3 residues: CASSLPQANTQYF. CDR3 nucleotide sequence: TGTGCCAGCAGTTTACCACAGGCGAATACGCAGTATTTT.

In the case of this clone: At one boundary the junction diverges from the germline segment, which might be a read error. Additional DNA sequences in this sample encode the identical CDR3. CDR3 DNA sequence: TGTGCCAGCTCCCCACCGTTAATCTTT. It specifies CASSPPLIF. V and J are TRBV18 and TRBJ1-1; no clear D gene. The germline CDR1 and CDR2 sequences are KGHSH and LQKENI. The CDR3 covers 9 residues.

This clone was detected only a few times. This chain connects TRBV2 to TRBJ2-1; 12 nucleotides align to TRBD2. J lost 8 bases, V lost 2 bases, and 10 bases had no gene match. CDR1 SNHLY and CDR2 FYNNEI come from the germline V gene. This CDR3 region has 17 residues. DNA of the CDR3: TGTGCCAGCAGTGAATCGACTAGCGGGAGTGAGATCGATGAGCAGTTCTTC. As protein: CASSESTSGSEIDEQFF.

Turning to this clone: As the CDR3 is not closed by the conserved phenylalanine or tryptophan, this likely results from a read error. CDR3 sequence (DNA): TGTGCCTGGAGTGTCGGGATGAAAACTGAAGCTTTCTTG. This gives the protein CAWSVGMKTEAFL. The rearrangement uses TRBV30 and TRBJ1-1; D not certain. Germline V CDR1 and CDR2: GTSNPN, SVGIG (reference sequence). This CDR3 region has 13 residues.

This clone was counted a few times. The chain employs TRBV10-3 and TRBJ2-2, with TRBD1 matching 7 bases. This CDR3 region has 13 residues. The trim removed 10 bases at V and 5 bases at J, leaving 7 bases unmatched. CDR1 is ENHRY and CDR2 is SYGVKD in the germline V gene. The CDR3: CASRQGGTGELFF. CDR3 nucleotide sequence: TGTGCCAGCCGACAGGGCGGTACCGGGGAGCTGTTTTTT.

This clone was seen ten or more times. CDR3 protein: CASSEGGYQPQHF. The CDR3 nucleotides are TGTGCCAGCAGTGAGGGCGGGTATCAGCCCCAGCATTTT. V is TRBV2 and J is TRBJ1-5; D ambiguous. V was cut by 3 bases and J by 5 bases, with 8 bases left in between. From germline, CDR1 is SNHLY and CDR2 FYNNEI. This CDR3 has 13 amino acids.

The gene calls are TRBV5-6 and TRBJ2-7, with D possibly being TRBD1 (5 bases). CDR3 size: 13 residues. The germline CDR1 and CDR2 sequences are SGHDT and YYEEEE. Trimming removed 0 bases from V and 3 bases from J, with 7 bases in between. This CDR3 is CASSLGQNYEQYF. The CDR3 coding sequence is TGTGCCAGCAGCTTGGGACAGAACTACGAGCAGTACTTC.

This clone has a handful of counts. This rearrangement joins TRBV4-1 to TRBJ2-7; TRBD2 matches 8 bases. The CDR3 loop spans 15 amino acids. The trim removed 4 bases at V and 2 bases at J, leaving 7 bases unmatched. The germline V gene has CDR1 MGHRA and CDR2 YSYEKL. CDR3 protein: CASSPRREVAYEQYF. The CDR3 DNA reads TGCGCCAGCAGCCCCCGGCGGGAGGTCGCCTACGAGCAGTACTTC.

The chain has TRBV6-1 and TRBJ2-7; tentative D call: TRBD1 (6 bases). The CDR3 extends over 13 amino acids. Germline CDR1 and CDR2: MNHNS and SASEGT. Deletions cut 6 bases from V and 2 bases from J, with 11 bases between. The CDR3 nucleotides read TGTGCCAGCAGCTTGACAGGTCCCTACGAGCAGTACTTC. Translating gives CASSLTGPYEQYF.

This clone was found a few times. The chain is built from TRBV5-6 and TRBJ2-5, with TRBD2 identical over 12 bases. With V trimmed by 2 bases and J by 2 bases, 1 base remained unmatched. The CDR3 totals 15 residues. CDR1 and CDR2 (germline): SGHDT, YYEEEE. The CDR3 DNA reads TGTGCCAGCAGCTTAGGACTAGCGGGGCAAGAGACCCAGTACTTC. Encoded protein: CASSLGLAGQETQYF.

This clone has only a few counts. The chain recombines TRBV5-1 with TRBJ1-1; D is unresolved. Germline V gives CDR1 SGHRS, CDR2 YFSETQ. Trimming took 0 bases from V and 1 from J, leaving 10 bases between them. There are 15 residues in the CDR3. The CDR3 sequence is CASSLGATSNTEAFF. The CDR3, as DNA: TGCGCCAGCAGCTTGGGGGCGACATCGAACACTGAAGCTTTCTTT.

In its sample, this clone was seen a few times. The CDR3 DNA is TGTGCCAGCAGCACAAGAACCGGGACAGGGGGTGGCTATGGCTACACCTTC. Its translation is CASSTRTGTGGGYGYTF. The rearrangement links TRBV7-2 to TRBJ1-2; 11 positions match TRBD1. With 5 bases clipped from V and 4 bases from J, the junction kept 12 bases outside the gene matches. Germline CDR1 reads SGHTA; CDR2 reads FQGNSA. CDR3 length equals 17 residues.

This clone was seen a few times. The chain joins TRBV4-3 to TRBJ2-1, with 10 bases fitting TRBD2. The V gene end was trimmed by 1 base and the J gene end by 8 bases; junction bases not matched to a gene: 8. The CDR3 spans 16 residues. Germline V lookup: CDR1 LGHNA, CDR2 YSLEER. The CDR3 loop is CASSQGPSGRGDEQFF. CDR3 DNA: TGCGCCAGCAGCCAAGGTCCTAGCGGGAGAGGGGATGAGCAGTTCTTC.

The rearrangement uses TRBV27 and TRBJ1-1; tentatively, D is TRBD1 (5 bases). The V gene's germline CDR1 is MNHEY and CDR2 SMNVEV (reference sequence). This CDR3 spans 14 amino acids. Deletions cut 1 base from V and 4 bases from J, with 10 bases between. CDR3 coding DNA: TGTGCCAGCAGTTTATTGGGGGGGTCCACTGAAGCTTTCTTT. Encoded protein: CASSLLGGSTEAFF.

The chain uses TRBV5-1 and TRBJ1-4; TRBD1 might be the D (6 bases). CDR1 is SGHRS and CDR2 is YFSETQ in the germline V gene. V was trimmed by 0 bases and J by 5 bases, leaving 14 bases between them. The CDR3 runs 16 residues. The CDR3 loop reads CASSLGPDRRNEKLFF. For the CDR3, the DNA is TGCGCCAGCAGCTTGGGCCCTGACAGGCGCAATGAAAAACTGTTTTTT.

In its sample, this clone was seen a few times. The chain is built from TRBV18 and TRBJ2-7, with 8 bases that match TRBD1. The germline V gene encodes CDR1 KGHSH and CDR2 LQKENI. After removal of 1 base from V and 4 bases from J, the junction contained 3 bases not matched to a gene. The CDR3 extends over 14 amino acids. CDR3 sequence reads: CASSPQGQGYEQYF. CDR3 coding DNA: TGTGCCAGCTCACCACAAGGACAGGGTTACGAGCAGTACTTC.

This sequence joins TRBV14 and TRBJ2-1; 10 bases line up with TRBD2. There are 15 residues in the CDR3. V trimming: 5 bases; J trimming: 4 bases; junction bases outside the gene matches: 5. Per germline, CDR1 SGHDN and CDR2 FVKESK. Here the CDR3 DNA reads TGTGCCAGCAGCGCCGGGACTAGCGTATACAATGAGCAGTTCTTC. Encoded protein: CASSAGTSVYNEQFF.

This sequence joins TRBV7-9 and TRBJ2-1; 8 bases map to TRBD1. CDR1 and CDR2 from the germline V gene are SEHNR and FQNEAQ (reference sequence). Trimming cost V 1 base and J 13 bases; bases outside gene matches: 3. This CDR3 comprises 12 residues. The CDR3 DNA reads TGTGCCAGCAGCTTAGTAGGACAGGGTCAGTTCTTC. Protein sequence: CASSLVGQGQFF.

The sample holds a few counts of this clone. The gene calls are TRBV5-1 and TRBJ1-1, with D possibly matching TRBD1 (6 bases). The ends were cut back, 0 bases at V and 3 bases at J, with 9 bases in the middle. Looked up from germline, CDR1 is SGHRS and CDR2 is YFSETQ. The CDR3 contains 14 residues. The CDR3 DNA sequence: TGCGCCAGCAGCTTGGACAGGGAGTACACTGAAGCTTTCTTT. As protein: CASSLDREYTEAFF. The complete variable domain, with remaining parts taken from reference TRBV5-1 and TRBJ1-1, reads KAGVTQTPRYLIKTRGQQVTLSCSPISGHRSVSWYQQTPGQGLQFLFEYFSETQRNKGNFPGRFSGRQFSNSRSEMNVSTLELGDSALYLCASSLDREYTEAFFGQGTRLTVV.

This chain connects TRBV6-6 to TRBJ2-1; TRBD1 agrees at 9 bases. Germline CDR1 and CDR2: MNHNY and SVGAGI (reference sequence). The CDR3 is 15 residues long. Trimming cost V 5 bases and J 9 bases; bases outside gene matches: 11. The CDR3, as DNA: TGTGCCAGCAGTACCCACGGGACAGGGAAAGGTGAGCAGTTCTTC. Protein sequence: CASSTHGTGKGEQFF.

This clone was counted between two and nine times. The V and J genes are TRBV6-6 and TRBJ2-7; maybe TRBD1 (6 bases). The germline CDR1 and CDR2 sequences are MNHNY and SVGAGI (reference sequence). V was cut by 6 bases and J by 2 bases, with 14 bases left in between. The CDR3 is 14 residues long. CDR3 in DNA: TGTGCCAGCAGCAGACAGGCCGCAACCTACGAGCAGTACTTC. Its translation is CASSRQAATYEQYF.

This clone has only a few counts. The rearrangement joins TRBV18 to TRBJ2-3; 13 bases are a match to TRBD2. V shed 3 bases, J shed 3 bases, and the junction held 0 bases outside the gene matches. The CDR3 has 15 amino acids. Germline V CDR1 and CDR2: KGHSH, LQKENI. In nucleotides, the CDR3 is TGTGCCAGCTCACCGGGACTAGCGGGAACAGATACGCAGTATTTT. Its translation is CASSPGLAGTDTQYF.

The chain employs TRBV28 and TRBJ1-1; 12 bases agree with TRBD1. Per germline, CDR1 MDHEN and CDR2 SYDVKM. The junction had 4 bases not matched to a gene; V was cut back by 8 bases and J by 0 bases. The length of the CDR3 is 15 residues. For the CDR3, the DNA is TGTGCCAGCGCCGGGACAGGGGGCATGAACACTGAAGCTTTCTTT. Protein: CASAGTGGMNTEAFF. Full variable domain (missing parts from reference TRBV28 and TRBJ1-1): DVKVTQSSRYLVKRTGEKVFLECVQDMDHENMFWYRQDPGLGLRLIYFSYDVKMKEKGDIPEGYSVSREKKERFSLILESASTNQTSMYLCASAGTGGMNTEAFFGQGTRLTVV.